Listed below are T cell receptor beta chains from one sample, sequenced in a study of shared clonotypes between healthy human individuals. The method was immunoSEQ multiplex PCR; TCRdb's version includes in-frame clones alone and lacks a portion of them. The sample gives about 2 million clones, roughly 94% of which show up once; 0.1% to 0.15% is in the top ten. The sequenced material came from naive CD4+ T cells sorted from blood. The receptor set was obtained from a man aged 18 to 29 in good health. Both conserved end residues are part of each CDR3. Each record gives: clone size, J gene, V gene, D gene, CDR3 DNA, CDR3 protein. The D gene is left open where the match is weak. Size is omitted from some rows. Given values are once, few, many or a class for expanded clones.

NA TRBJ2-2 TRBV2 NA TGTGCCAGCATGTCCAGCCTCACCGGGGAGCTGTTTTTT CASMSSLTGELFF
once TRBJ1-3 TRBV5-1 NA TGCGCCAGCAGCCCGGAGGCGGGAAACACCATATATTTT CASSPEAGNTIYF
NA TRBJ2-5 TRBV5-1 NA TGCGCCAGCAGCTTCGAAAGATACGGGGAGACCCAGTACTTC CASSFERYGETQYF
NA TRBJ1-2 TRBV27 TRBD1 TGTGCCAGCAGTAACCAGGACAGGGTTGGTGGCTACACCTTC CASSNQDRVGGYTF
NA TRBJ2-2 TRBV25-1 TRBD2 TGTGCCAGCAGTGAACGCGGGAGGAACACCGGGGAGCTGTTTTTT CASSERGRNTGELFF
NA TRBJ1-4 TRBV28 NA TGTGCCAGCAGTTCCAGCGGAGGAGTTAATGAAAAACTGTTTTTT CASSSSGGVNEKLFF
NA TRBJ2-5 TRBV6-5 TRBD2 TGTGCCAGCAGTTACTCAGGCCTAGCGGGACAGGAGACCCAGTACTTC CASSYSGLAGQETQYF
NA TRBJ1-2 TRBV11-3 NA TGTGCCAGCAGCTTAGCGGGGGGCTATGGCTACACCTTC CASSLAGGYGYTF
NA TRBJ1-1 TRBV14 NA TGTGCCAGCAGCCAAGATAGGTGGACTGAAGCTTTCTTT CASSQDRWTEAFF
NA TRBJ2-1 TRBV6-6 NA TGTGCCAGCAGTTACATGGGGTCACACAATGAGCAGTTCTTC CASSYMGSHNEQFF
NA TRBJ1-1 TRBV18 NA TGTGCCAGCTCACCACAAGGCTTCACGGAAGCTTTCTTT CASSPQGFTEAFF
NA TRBJ2-3 TRBV19 NA TGTGCCAGTAGTCTTTACGGTATTAGTTCTGGGGGCCCAAGCGGAGATACGCAGTATTTT CASSLYGISSGGPSGDTQYF
NA TRBJ1-1 TRBV7-9 TRBD1 TGTGCCAGCAGCCCGACAGGGTTGGGAACTGAAGCTTTCTTT CASSPTGLGTEAFF
NA TRBJ1-3 TRBV6-5 TRBD1 TGTGCCAGCAGGACAGGGGTTAGAAACACCATATATTTT CASRTGVRNTIYF
NA TRBJ2-7 TRBV5-1 NA TGCGCCAGCAGCTTGGAGGACAGAGCCAACGAGCAGTACTTC CASSLEDRANEQYF
once TRBJ2-3 TRBV30 NA TGTGCCTGGAGTGTCCTAGGGGTACCCCCGAGCACAGATACGCAGTATTTT CAWSVLGVPPSTDTQYF
once TRBJ2-7 TRBV7-2 NA TGTGCCAGCAGCCTTGGACGGGGCTCCTACGAGCAGTACTTC CASSLGRGSYEQYF
NA TRBJ2-3 TRBV25-1 NA TGTGCCAGCAGTCCCCAGGGTACTAGCACAGATACGCAGTATTTT CASSPQGTSTDTQYF
NA TRBJ1-2 TRBV5-1 NA TGCGCCAGCAGCTTGGGGCCGGGCAGATACGGCACTAACTATGGCTACACCTTC CASSLGPGRYGTNYGYTF
NA TRBJ2-7 TRBV5-6 NA TGTGCCAGCACTGGGACCTCCTACGAGCAGTACTTC CASTGTSYEQYF
NA TRBJ2-3 TRBV6-5 NA TGTGCCAGCAGCCCAGGGGGGGCTAGCACAGATACGCAGTATTTT CASSPGGASTDTQYF
NA TRBJ2-1 TRBV5-1 NA TGCGCCAGCAGCTTCCCATTCAATGAGCAGTTCTTC CASSFPFNEQFF
NA TRBJ2-7 TRBV2 TRBD1 TGTGCCAGCAGTGGGGGGACAGTCCGGAGCTCCTACGAGCAGTACTTC CASSGGTVRSSYEQYF
NA TRBJ2-2 TRBV7-2 TRBD2 TGTGCCAGCAGCGAACTAGCGGGAGGATTAACCGGGGAGCTGTTTTTT CASSELAGGLTGELFF
NA TRBJ1-4 TRBV4-1 TRBD1 TGCGCCAGCAGCCAAGCCGGGACAGGGCTCGGGGGAGAAAAACTGTTTTTT CASSQAGTGLGGEKLFF
NA TRBJ1-3 TRBV2 NA TGTGCCAGCAGTGAAGAGGGTCCCATATATTTT CASSEEGPIYF
NA TRBJ2-5 TRBV11-2 TRBD2 TGTGCCAGCAGCTTAGGGCTAGCGGGAGGCGAAGAGACCCAGTACTTC CASSLGLAGGEETQYF
NA TRBJ2-7 TRBV7-8 TRBD2 TGTGCCAGCAGCCAACTAGCGGGAGCCTCCGACGAGCAGTACTTC CASSQLAGASDEQYF
NA TRBJ2-2 TRBV5-6 NA TGTGCCAGCAGCCGTCCTCCAACCGGGGAGCTGTTTTTT CASSRPPTGELFF
NA TRBJ1-5 TRBV7-9 TRBD1 TGTGCCAGCAGCCAGGACAGGGTGGAACAGCCCCAGCATTTT CASSQDRVEQPQHF
NA TRBJ1-5 TRBV7-9 NA TGTGCCAGCAGCGAGGGGACATCTGAGAATCAGCCCCAGCATTTT CASSEGTSENQPQHF
NA TRBJ2-1 TRBV9 NA TGTGCCAGCAGCGTTGGATTTTCTTACGACAATGAGCAGTTCTTC CASSVGFSYDNEQFF
NA TRBJ2-1 TRBV7-9 TRBD2 TGTGCCAGCAGCCTTAGCGGGACCTACAATGAGCAGTTCTTC CASSLSGTYNEQFF
NA TRBJ1-1 TRBV9 NA TGTGCCAGCAGCGTATTAGGCACCTTGATCACTGAAGCTTTCTTT CASSVLGTLITEAFF
NA TRBJ2-3 TRBV10-3 NA TGTGCCATCAAAGGGAATCCAGATACGCAGTATTTT CAIKGNPDTQYF
NA TRBJ1-1 TRBV5-1 NA TGCGCCAGCAGCGGTACAGTAGAATCAGGGACTGAAGCTTTCTTT CASSGTVESGTEAFF
NA TRBJ1-1 TRBV30 TRBD1 TGTGCCTCGACCGGACAGGCCACCGAAGCTTTCTTT CASTGQATEAFF
NA TRBJ2-3 TRBV5-4 NA TGTGCCAGCAGCTCGGGCACAGATACGCAGTATTTT CASSSGTDTQYF
NA TRBJ2-3 TRBV4-1 NA TGCGCCAGCAGCCAAAGCACAGATACGCAGTATTTT CASSQSTDTQYF
once TRBJ2-7 TRBV6-5 NA TGTGCTACGACGAGGGGGATGGGAAGCTACGAGCAGTACTTC CATTRGMGSYEQYF
NA TRBJ2-6 TRBV6-5 NA TGTGCCAGCAGTTACATACAGGGTTCCGGGGCCAACGTCCTGACTTTC CASSYIQGSGANVLTF
NA TRBJ1-4 TRBV14 NA TGTGCCAGCAGCCAATCGACGGGGCGCAGGGCAGCAACTAATGAAAAACTGTTTTTT CASSQSTGRRAATNEKLFF
NA TRBJ2-2 TRBV5-1 NA TGCGCCAGCAGCTTGGCGCTCACCCGCACCGGGGAGCTGTTTTTT CASSLALTRTGELFF
NA TRBJ2-3 TRBV5-1 TRBD2 TGCGCCAGCAGCTTCACTAGCGGGAGTTCAGATACGCAGTATTTT CASSFTSGSSDTQYF
NA TRBJ2-2 TRBV10-3 TRBD1 TGTGCCATCAGTGAACCGACAGGGGGGAACACCGGGGAGCTGTTTTTT CAISEPTGGNTGELFF